Following are 11 T cell receptor beta chains from one sample sequenced in a study of Graves' ophthalmopathy and Graves' hyperthyroidism. The sequenced template was RNA, covering the TCR beta CDR3 region. RT-PCR was first run with HTBI primers, then multiplex PCR in a second round. MiXCR, applied by TCRdb to the multiplex PCR reads, yields one record per CDR3 protein. The sample records about 550,000 distinct CDR3 sequences, under 40% being singletons. Sequencing used peripheral blood or thyroid tissue (not recorded which). The receptor source for this set is an adult man with Graves' hyperthyroidism.

The sample holds a few counts of this clonotype. The chain carries TRBV24-1 and TRBJ2-3; the D call may be TRBD1 or TRBD2 (5 bases each). The germline CDR1 and CDR2 sequences are KGHDR and SFDVKD. The CDR3 runs 18 residues. Trimming left V 1 base short and J 2 bases short, with 18 bases between. This CDR3 is CATSDFPTPGTSTDTQYF. Written as DNA, the CDR3 is TGTGCCACCAGTGATTTCCCCACACCAGGGACCTCCACAGATACGCAGTATTTT.

The gene calls are TRBV20-1 and TRBJ2-7, with D tentatively TRBD1 (5 bases). Germline V CDR1 and CDR2: DFQATT, SNEGSKA (reference sequence). With 0 bases removed from V and 3 bases from J, the gap between germline ends came to 12 bases. This CDR3 contains 14 residues. The CDR3 is CSARDIGRVYEQYF. In nucleotides, the CDR3 is TGCAGTGCTAGAGATATCGGCAGGGTCTACGAGCAGTACTTC.

The chain carries TRBV5-5 and TRBJ2-3; D tentatively fits TRBD1 or TRBD2 (7 bases each). From germline, CDR1 is SGHKS and CDR2 YYEKEE (reference sequence). The germline V and J ends were trimmed by 6 bases and 1 base, with 15 bases remaining between them. CDR3 length: 15 residues. The CDR3 DNA reads TGTGCCAGCACCCTTGCAGGGGGGGGCACAGATACGCAGTATTTT. It specifies CASTLAGGGTDTQYF. Full variable domain (remainder filled in from reference TRBV5-5 and TRBJ2-3): DAGVTQSPTHLIKTRGQQVTLRCSPISGHKSVSWYQQVLGQGPQFIFQYYEKEERGRGNFPDRFSARQFPNYSSELNVNALLLGDSALYLCASTLAGGGTDTQYFGPGTRLTVL.

Concerning this clonotype itself: A much larger clone lies a single base off, so this may be a read error. The J gene is TRBJ2-5, the V gene TRBV6-5; D remains ambiguous. The CDR3 is 13 amino acids. Germline V CDR1 and CDR2: MNHEY, SVGAGI. The CDR3 nucleotides read TGTGCCGGCAGTTTAGGGCGCCAGAAGACCCAGTACTTC. It translates to CAGSLGRQKTQYF.

The genes are TRBV7-8 and TRBJ2-3, with TRBD1 as a possible D gene (5 bases). The CDR3 is 15 residues long. Germline assignment: CDR1 SGHVS and CDR2 FQNEAQ. V was shortened by 6 bases and J by 0 bases, with 13 bases between the two germline ends. CDR3 protein: CASRSHRLSTDTQYF. CDR3 nucleotide sequence: TGTGCCAGCAGATCCCACAGGTTAAGCACAGATACGCAGTATTTT.

Notes on this clonotype: It may be a read error: a sequence one base away is much more abundant. V is TRBV5-4 and J is TRBJ2-5, with 13 bases fitting TRBD2. CDR3 length: 16 amino acids. V was pared by 7 bases and J by 1 base, with 7 bases of the junction left unmatched. Germline CDR1 SGHNT, CDR2 YYREEE (reference sequence). CDR3 sequence (DNA): TGTGCCAGCGGCAAGGGACTAGCGGGACGCCAAGAGACCCAGTACTTC. Translation: CASGKGLAGRQETQYF.

This clonotype was detected a few times. The chain combines TRBV7-9 with TRBJ1-1; TRBD1 might be the D (6 bases). The CDR3 length is 13 residues. Germline V lookup: CDR1 SEHNR, CDR2 FQNEAQ (reference sequence). The germline V and J ends were trimmed by 5 bases and 4 bases, with 11 bases remaining between them. The CDR3 spells CASSRQVTTEAFF. CDR3 nucleotide sequence: TGTGCCAGCAGCAGACAGGTCACCACTGAAGCTTTCTTT.

In this sample, this clonotype turned up many times. The chain has TRBV19 and TRBJ2-7; no definite D call. The V end was cut by 4 bases, the J end by 0 bases, with 10 bases between. CDR3 length: 14 amino acids. Per the germline V gene, CDR1 is LNHDA and CDR2 is SQIVND (reference sequence). The CDR3 sequence is CASSRGRSSYEQYF. The CDR3 DNA follows: TGTGCCAGTAGTAGAGGACGGAGCTCCTACGAGCAGTACTTC.

This clonotype was seen a few times. J is TRBJ1-5 and V is TRBV6-1, with TRBD1 matching over 7 bases. J gave up 3 bases and V 6 bases, and 8 bases lay outside the gene matches. CDR3 length equals 15 residues. Germline V CDR1 and CDR2: MNHNS, SASEGT. The CDR3: CASSRGQLYNQPQHF. In DNA, the CDR3 is TGTGCCAGCAGCCGGGGACAGCTATACAATCAGCCCCAGCATTTT.

This clonotype has a count of ten or more. The V gene is TRBV20-1, the J gene TRBJ2-5; D is unclear. Germline CDR1 reads DFQATT; CDR2 reads SNEGSKA (reference sequence). This CDR3 has 13 amino acids. V was pared by 1 base and J by 2 bases, with 8 bases between. The CDR3 loop reads CSARGWPQETQYF. The CDR3 DNA reads TGCAGTGCTAGAGGATGGCCTCAAGAGACCCAGTACTTC.

This chain connects TRBV12-3 or TRBV12-4 to TRBJ1-1; 8 bases are a match to TRBD1. Trimming cost V 4 bases and J 10 bases; bases outside gene matches: 8. The CDR3 sequence is 13 residues long. The CDR3 protein is CASSSTGQGRAFF. Here the CDR3 DNA reads TGTGCCAGCAGTTCGACTGGACAGGGTAGAGCTTTCTTT.